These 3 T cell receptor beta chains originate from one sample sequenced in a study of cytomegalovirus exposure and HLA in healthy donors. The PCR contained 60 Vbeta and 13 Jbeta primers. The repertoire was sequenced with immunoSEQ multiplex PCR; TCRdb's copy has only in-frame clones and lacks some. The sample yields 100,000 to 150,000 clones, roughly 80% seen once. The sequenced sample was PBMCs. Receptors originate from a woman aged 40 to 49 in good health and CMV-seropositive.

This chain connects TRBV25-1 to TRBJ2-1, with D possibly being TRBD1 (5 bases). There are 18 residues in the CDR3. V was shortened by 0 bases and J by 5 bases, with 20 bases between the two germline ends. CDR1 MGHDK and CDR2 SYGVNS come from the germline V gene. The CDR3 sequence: CASSEYGASSPAHNEQFF. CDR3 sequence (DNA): TGTGCCAGCAGTGAATATGGGGCCAGTAGCCCAGCTCACAATGAGCAGTTCTTC.

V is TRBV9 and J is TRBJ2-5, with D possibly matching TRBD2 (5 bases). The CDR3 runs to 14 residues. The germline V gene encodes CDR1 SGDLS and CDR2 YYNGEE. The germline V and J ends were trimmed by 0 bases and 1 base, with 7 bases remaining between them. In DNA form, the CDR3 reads TGTGCCAGCAGCGTAGCAGCGGTCCAAGAGACCCAGTACTTC. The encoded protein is CASSVAAVQETQYF.

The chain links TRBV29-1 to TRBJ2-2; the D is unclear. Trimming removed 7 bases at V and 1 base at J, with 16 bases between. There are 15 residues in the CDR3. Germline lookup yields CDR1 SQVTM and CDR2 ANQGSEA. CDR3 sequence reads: CSAAPLNRNTGELFF. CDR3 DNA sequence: TGCAGCGCCGCCCCATTAAATAGGAACACCGGGGAGCTGTTTTTT.